Presented here are 6 T cell receptor beta chains from one specimen sequenced in a study of shared clonotypes between healthy human individuals. Only in-frame clones appear in the TCRdb table, and some are missing; sequencing was by immunoSEQ multiplex PCR. This table has around 1.5 million clones, under 99% appearing once. The sequencing sample was made of naive CD4+ T cells sorted from blood. Stated subset: CD45RA+ positively selected. The receptors originated from a man aged 30 to 45 in good health.

As DNA, the CDR3 is TGTGCCAGCAGTTCAGTACCCCCCGTGAACACTGAAGCTTTCTTT. It specifies CASSSVPPVNTEAFF. The chain uses TRBV28 and TRBJ1-1; D gene ambiguous. The CDR3 loop spans 15 amino acids. Trimming stripped 4 bases from V and 0 bases from J, with 12 bases between. The germline V gene encodes CDR1 MDHEN and CDR2 SYDVKM.

V is TRBV6-1 and J is TRBJ2-1; weak D call: TRBD1 (5 bases). There are 15 residues in the CDR3. V was trimmed by 2 bases and J by 8 bases, leaving 16 bases between them. Germline loops: CDR1 MNHNS, CDR2 SASEGT. The CDR3 protein is CASSERRVFRDEQFF. The CDR3 DNA reads as TGTGCCAGCAGTGAACGCAGGGTGTTTAGAGATGAGCAGTTCTTC.

This chain joins TRBV5-1 and TRBJ2-2; TRBD2 aligns across 8 bases. V shed 0 bases, J shed 6 bases, and the junction held 4 bases outside the gene matches. There are 15 residues in the CDR3. Germline V gene data show CDR1 as SGHRS and CDR2 as YFSETQ. CDR3: CASSLEAGEAGELFF. CDR3 sequence (DNA): TGCGCCAGCAGCTTGGAAGCGGGAGAGGCCGGGGAGCTGTTTTTT.

This chain connects TRBV27 to TRBJ2-1, with TRBD2 matching 11 bases. Germline V gene sequence: CDR1 MNHEY, CDR2 SMNVEV (reference sequence). The V segment lost 6 bases and the J segment 6 bases; nucleotides outside the gene matches: 7. The CDR3 runs 15 residues. The CDR3 region has the DNA TGTGCCAGCAGCCGCATTAGCGGGAGGGGCAATGAGCAGTTCTTC. It is translated as CASSRISGRGNEQFF.

As for this clone: Other DNA sequences from this sample encode an identical CDR3 as well. The rearrangement joins TRBV7-2 to TRBJ1-1; the D is unclear. The CDR3 is 13 amino acids. V lost 5 bases, J lost 1 base, and 8 bases lay in between. Germline V gives CDR1 SGHTA, CDR2 FQGNSA. CDR3 DNA sequence: TGTGCCAGCAGCATTAAGAGGAACACTGAAGCTTTCTTT. This codes for CASSIKRNTEAFF.

The chain couples TRBV5-6 to TRBJ1-2; 7 nucleotides line up with TRBD1. CDR1 and CDR2 (germline): SGHDT, YYEEEE. Germline trimming cut 6 bases from V and 5 bases from J; bases unmatched to any gene: 19. CDR3 length: 17 residues. CDR3 coding DNA: TGTGCCAGCACGCTAACAGTAGGGGGCCGGGAGATATATGGCTACACCTTC. This codes for CASTLTVGGREIYGYTF.